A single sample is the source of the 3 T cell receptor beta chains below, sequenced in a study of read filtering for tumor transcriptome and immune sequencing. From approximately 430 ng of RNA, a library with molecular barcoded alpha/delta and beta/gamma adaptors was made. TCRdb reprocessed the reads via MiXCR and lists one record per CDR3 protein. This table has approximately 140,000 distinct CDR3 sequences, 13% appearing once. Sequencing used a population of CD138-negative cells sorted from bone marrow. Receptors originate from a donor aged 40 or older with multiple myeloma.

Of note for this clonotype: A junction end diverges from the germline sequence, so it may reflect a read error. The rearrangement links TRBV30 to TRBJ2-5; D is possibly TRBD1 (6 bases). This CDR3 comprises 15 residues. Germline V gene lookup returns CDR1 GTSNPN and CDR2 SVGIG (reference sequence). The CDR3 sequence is CAWSLGQGIQETQHF. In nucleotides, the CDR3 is TGTGCCTGGAGTTTGGGTCAGGGGATACAAGAGACCCAGCACTTC.

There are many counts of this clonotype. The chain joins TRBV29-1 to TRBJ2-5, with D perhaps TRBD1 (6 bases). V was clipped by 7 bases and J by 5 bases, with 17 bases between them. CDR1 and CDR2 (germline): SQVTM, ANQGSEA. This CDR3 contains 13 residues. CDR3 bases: TGCAGCGCGGAACGAACAAGGGGGGAGACCCAGTACTTC. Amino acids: CSAERTRGETQYF.

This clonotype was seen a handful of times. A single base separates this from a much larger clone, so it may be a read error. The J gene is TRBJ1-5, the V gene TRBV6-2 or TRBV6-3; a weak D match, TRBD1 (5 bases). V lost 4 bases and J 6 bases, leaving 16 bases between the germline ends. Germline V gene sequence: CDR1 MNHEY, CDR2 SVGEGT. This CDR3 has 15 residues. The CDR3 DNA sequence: TGTGCCAGCAGTTCCCCAGACAGTAAGCGTCAGCCCCAGCATTTT. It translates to CASSSPDSKRQPQHF.